These 11 T cell receptor beta chains originate from one sample sequenced in a study of Ad26.COV2.S vaccination and SARS-CoV-2 variants. Regarding treatment: over 15 received Ad26.COV2.S at low or high dose, single or two shots; about five received placebo; per-sample allocation not given. Sampling was done on day 63 after the first vaccine or placebo injection. Measured with immunoSEQ multiplex PCR; TCRdb has only the in-frame clones, and not every one. The table includes 410,000 or so clones, over 80% detected once. The material sequenced was peripheral blood, taken in a trial of Ad26.COV2.S vaccine versus placebo. These receptors originate from a person between 18 and 59 years old who received the Ad26.COV2.S COVID-19 vaccine or a placebo.

The V and J genes are TRBV6-2 or TRBV6-3 and TRBJ1-1, with 8 bases fitting TRBD1. This CDR3 spans 14 amino acids. CDR1 MNHEY and CDR2 SVGEGT come from the germline V gene. V lost 6 bases to trimming and J lost 11 bases; unmatched junction nucleotides: 14. In nucleotides, the CDR3 is TGTGCCAGCAGCGAAGGACAGGGAGGTTCGGGGGCTTTCTTT. It translates to CASSEGQGGSGAFF.

The rearrangement links TRBV5-1 to TRBJ2-5, with 8 positions matching TRBD2. V lost 0 bases to trimming and J lost 2 bases; unmatched junction nucleotides: 9. CDR3 length: 17 amino acids. The germline V gene has CDR1 SGHRS and CDR2 YFSETQ. CDR3 DNA: TGCGCCAGCAGCTTGGCCACGAGCGGGAGATCACAAGAGACCCAGTACTTC. It yields the protein CASSLATSGRSQETQYF.

The chain carries TRBV5-1 and TRBJ1-6, with a tentative D call TRBD1 (6 bases). The V end lost 1 base, the J end lost 6 bases, and 11 bases lay between the germline ends. Germline loops: CDR1 SGHRS, CDR2 YFSETQ. The CDR3 sequence is 15 residues long. In nucleotides, the CDR3 is TGCGCCAGCAGCTTGAGTTTACAGGGTAATTCACCCCTCCACTTT. It codes for CASSLSLQGNSPLHF.

This clone was seen only a few times. J is TRBJ1-1 and V is TRBV19; D remains unclear. CDR1 LNHDA and CDR2 SQIVND come from the germline V gene (reference sequence). Between the trimmed V and J ends, which lost 0 bases and 3 bases, there was a span of 5 bases. CDR3 size: 13 residues. CDR3 protein: CASSIERYTEAFF. The DNA for the CDR3 is TGTGCCAGTAGTATAGAACGGTACACTGAAGCTTTCTTT.

This chain links TRBV11-3 with TRBJ2-1; 7 bases map to TRBD2. The CDR3 totals 15 residues. Germline V lookup: CDR1 SGHNT, CDR2 YENEEA. After removal of 1 base from V and 6 bases from J, the junction contained 6 bases not matched to a gene. The CDR3 protein is CASSLGVWGGNEQFF. In nucleotides, the CDR3 is TGTGCCAGCAGCTTAGGGGTGTGGGGGGGCAATGAGCAGTTCTTC.

This clone has a handful of counts. Different DNA sequences within this sample yield the same CDR3. This chain uses TRBV3-1 (or the pseudogene TRBV3-2) with TRBJ2-3; the D is unclear. Germline V gives CDR1 LGHDT, CDR2 YNNKEL (reference sequence). V gave up 4 bases and J gave up 6 bases, with 8 bases separating them. This CDR3 spans 12 amino acids. The CDR3 DNA reads TGTGCCAGCAGCCTAGGGCCGGATACGCAGTATTTT. The encoded protein is CASSLGPDTQYF.

The chain combines TRBV7-2 with TRBJ2-7, with TRBD1 matching over 7 bases. This CDR3 is 14 amino acids long. CDR1 is SGHTA and CDR2 is FQGNSA in the germline V gene. V trimming: 7 bases; J trimming: 3 bases; junction bases outside the gene matches: 9. The CDR3 nucleotides are TGTGCCAGCACCCCGGGACAGACTTTCTACGAGCAGTACTTC. This encodes CASTPGQTFYEQYF.

The J gene is TRBJ2-2, the V gene TRBV28; D could derive from TRBD1 or TRBD2 (5 bases each). The germline CDR1 and CDR2 sequences are MDHEN and SYDVKM. CDR3 length equals 16 residues. The V end was cut by 6 bases, the J end by 0 bases, with 14 bases between. The CDR3, as DNA: TGTGCCAGCAGCCTCACGGGGCCCCCGAACACCGGGGAGCTGTTTTTT. Translation: CASSLTGPPNTGELFF.

The V call is TRBV29-1, the J call TRBJ2-1; weak D call: TRBD1 (7 bases). The CDR3 length is 13 residues. The germline V gene has CDR1 SQVTM and CDR2 ANQGSEA. V lost 3 bases and J 5 bases, leaving 11 bases between the germline ends. This CDR3 reads CSVERGQNNEQFF. DNA for the CDR3: TGCAGCGTTGAGCGGGGACAGAACAATGAGCAGTTCTTC.

The genes are TRBV11-2 and TRBJ2-5, with TRBD1 identical over 9 bases. With V trimmed by 5 bases and J by 5 bases, 9 bases remained unmatched. The CDR3 is 15 amino acids. CDR1 is SGHAT and CDR2 is FQNNGV in the germline V gene. The CDR3 is CASSTLTGGMETQYF. The CDR3, as DNA: TGTGCCAGCAGCACACTGACAGGGGGGATGGAGACCCAGTACTTC.

This clone is a singleton in its sample. CDR3 sequence (DNA): TGCGCCAGCAGTGCCAGCTCCTACAATGAGCAGTTCTTC. It specifies CASSASSYNEQFF. This chain uses TRBV10-1 with TRBJ2-1; D gene ambiguous. Per germline, CDR1 WNHNN and CDR2 SYGVQD (reference sequence). The CDR3 length is 13 residues. V lost 4 bases and J 0 bases, leaving 4 bases between the germline ends.